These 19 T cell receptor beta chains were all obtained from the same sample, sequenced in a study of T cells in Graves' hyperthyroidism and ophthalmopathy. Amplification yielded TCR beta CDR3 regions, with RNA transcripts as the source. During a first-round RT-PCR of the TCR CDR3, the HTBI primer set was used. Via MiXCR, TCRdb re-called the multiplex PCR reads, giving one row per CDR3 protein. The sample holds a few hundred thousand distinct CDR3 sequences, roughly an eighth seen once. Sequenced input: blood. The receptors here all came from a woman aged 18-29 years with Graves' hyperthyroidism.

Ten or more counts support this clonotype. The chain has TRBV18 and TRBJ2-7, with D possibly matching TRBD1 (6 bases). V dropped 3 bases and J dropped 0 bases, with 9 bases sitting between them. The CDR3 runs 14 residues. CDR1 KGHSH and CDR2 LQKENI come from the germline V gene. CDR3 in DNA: TGTGCCAGCTCACCGGACAGCTTCTCCTACGAGCAGTACTTC. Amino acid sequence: CASSPDSFSYEQYF.

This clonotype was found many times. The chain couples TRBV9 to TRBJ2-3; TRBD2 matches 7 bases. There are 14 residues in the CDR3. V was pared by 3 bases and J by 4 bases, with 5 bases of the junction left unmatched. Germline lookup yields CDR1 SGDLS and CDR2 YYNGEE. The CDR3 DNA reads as TGTGCCAGCAGCGAGGGAGGGTCAGCAGATACGCAGTATTTT. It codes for CASSEGGSADTQYF.

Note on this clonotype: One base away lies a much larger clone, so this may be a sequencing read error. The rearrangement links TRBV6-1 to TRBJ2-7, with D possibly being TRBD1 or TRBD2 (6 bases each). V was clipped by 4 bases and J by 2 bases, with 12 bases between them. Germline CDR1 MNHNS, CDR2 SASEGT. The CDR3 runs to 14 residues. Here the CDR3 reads CASSGPGGPYEQYF. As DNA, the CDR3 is TGTGCCAGCAGTGGCCCCGGGGGCCCCTACGAGCAGTACTTC.

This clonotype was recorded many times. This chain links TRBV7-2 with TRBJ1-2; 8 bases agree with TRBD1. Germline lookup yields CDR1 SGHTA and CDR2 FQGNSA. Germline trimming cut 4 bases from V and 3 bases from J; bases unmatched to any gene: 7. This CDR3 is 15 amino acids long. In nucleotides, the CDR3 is TGTGCCAGCAGCTGGGACAGGAGAAGCGACTATGGCTACACCTTC. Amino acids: CASSWDRRSDYGYTF.

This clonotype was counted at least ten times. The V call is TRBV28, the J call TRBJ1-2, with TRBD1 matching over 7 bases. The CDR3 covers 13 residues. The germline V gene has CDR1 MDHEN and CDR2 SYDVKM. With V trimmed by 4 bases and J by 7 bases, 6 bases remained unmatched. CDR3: CASSSGQRGGYTF. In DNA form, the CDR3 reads TGTGCCAGCAGTTCGGGACAGAGAGGTGGCTACACCTTC.

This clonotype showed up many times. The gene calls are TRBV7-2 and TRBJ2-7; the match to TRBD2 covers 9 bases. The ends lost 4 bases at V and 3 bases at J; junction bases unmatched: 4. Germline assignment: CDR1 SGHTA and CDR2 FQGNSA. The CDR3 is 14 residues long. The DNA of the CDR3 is TGTGCCAGCAGCTCGCGGGGGGGAATCTACGAGCAGTACTTC. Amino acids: CASSSRGGIYEQYF.

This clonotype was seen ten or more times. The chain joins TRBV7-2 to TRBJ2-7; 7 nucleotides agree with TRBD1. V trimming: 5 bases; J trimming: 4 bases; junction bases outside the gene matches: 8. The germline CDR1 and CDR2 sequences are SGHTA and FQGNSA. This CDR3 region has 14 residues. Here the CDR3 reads CASSLKGARYEQYF. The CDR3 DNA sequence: TGTGCCAGCAGCCTGAAGGGGGCAAGGTACGAGCAGTACTTC.

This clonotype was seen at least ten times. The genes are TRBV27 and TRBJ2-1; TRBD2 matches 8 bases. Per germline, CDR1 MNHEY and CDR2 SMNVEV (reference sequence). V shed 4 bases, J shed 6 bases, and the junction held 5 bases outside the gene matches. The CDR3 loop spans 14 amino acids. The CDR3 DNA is TGTGCCAGCAGTTGGGGACTAGACGTCAATGAGCAGTTCTTC. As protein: CASSWGLDVNEQFF.

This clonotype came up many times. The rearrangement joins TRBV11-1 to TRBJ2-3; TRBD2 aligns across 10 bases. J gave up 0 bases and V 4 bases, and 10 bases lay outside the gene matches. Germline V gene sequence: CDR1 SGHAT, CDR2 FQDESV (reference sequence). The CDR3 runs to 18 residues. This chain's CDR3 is CASSYRPGLASSTDTQYF. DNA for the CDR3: TGTGCCAGCAGCTATCGACCGGGACTAGCGTCTAGCACAGATACGCAGTATTTT.

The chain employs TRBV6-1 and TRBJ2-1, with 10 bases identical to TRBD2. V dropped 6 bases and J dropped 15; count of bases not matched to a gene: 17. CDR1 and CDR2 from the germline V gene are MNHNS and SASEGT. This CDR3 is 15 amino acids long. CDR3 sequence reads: CASSRTSGSGLVLFF. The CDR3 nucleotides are TGTGCCAGCAGCCGGACTAGCGGATCGGGCTTAGTCCTGTTCTTC.

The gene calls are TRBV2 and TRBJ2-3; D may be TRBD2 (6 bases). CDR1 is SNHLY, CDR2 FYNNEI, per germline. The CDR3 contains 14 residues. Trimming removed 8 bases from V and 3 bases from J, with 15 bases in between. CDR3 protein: CASSRGGWTDTQYF. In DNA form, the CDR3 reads TGTGCCAGCTCCCGAGGAGGGTGGACAGATACGCAGTATTTT.

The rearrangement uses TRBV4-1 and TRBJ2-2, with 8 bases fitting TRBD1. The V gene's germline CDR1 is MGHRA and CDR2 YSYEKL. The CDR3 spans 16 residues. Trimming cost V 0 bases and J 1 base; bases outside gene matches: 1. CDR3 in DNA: TGCGCCAGCAGCCAAGACGGGACAGGGAACACCGGGGAGCTGTTTTTT. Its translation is CASSQDGTGNTGELFF.

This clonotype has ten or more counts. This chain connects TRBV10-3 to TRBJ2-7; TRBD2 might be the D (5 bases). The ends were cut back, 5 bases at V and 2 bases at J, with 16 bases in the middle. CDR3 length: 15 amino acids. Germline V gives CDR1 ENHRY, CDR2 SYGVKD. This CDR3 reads CAISNLALPAYEQYF. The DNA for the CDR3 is TGTGCCATCAGTAACCTAGCTCTCCCAGCCTACGAGCAGTACTTC.

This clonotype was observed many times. The CDR3 DNA follows: TGCAGTGCTCGCCTAGCGGGAGTCTGGAACGAGCAGTACTTC. Its translation is CSARLAGVWNEQYF. The chain recombines TRBV20-1 with TRBJ2-7; 10 nucleotides match TRBD2. The CDR3 spans 14 residues. The V and J ends lost 5 bases and 5 bases, in that order; junction bases with no gene match: 9. Germline loops: CDR1 DFQATT, CDR2 SNEGSKA (reference sequence).

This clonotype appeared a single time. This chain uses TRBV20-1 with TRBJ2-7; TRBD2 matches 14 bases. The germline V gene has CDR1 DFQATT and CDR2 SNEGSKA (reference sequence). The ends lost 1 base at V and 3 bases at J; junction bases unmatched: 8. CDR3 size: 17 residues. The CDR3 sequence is CSARGLAGGRIIYEQYF. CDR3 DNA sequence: TGCAGTGCTAGAGGACTAGCGGGAGGGAGAATTATCTACGAGCAGTACTTC.

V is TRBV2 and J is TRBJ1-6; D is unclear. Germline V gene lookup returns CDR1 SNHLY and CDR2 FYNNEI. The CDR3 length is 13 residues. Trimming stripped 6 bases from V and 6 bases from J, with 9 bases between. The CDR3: CASSNSFNSPLHF. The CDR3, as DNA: TGTGCCAGCAGCAACAGTTTTAATTCACCCCTCCACTTT.

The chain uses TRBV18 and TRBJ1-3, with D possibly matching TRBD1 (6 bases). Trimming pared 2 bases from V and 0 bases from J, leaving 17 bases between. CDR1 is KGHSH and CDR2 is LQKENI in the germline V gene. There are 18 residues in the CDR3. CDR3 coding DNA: TGTGCCAGCTCACCAACCCCTATAGGACAGAGCTCTGGAAACACCATATATTTT. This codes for CASSPTPIGQSSGNTIYF.

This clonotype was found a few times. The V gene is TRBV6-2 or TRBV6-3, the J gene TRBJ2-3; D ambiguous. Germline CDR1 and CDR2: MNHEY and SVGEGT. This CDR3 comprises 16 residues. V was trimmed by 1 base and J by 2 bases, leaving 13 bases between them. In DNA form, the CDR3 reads TGTGCCAGCAGTTACTTGTTCTCGCAAGTCACAGATACGCAGTATTTT. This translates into CASSYLFSQVTDTQYF.

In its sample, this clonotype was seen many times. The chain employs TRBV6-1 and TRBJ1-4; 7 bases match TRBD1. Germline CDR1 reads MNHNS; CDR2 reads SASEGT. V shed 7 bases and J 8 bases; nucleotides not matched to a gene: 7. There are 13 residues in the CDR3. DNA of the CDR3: TGTGCCAGCACCGGGACAGCCAAGGAAAAACTGTTTTTT. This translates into CASTGTAKEKLFF.